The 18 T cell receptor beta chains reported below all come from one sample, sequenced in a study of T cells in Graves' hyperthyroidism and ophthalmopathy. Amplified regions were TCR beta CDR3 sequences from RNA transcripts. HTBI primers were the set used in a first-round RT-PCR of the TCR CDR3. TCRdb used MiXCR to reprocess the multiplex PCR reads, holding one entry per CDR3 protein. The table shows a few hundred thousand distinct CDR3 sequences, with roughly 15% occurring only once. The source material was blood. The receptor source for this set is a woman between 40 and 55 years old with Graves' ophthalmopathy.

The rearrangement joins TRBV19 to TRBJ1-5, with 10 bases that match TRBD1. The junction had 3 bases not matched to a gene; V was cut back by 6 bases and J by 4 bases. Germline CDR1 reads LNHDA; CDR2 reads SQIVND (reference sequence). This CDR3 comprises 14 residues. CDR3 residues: CASRGQGPNQPQHF. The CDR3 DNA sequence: TGTGCCAGTAGGGGACAGGGGCCTAATCAGCCCCAGCATTTT.

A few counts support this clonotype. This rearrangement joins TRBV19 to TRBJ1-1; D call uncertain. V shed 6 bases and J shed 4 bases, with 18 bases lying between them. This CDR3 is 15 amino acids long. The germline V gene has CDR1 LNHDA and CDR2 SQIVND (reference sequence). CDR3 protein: CASSNIDYAGTEAFF. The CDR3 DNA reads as TGTGCCAGTAGCAACATTGATTATGCGGGCACTGAAGCTTTCTTT.

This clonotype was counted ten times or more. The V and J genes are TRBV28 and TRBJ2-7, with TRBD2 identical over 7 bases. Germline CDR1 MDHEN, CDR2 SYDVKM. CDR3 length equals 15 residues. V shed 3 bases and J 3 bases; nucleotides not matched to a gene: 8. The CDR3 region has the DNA TGTGCCAGCAGTTTGTGGGACGGGACTAACTACGAGCAGTACTTC. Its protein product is CASSLWDGTNYEQYF.

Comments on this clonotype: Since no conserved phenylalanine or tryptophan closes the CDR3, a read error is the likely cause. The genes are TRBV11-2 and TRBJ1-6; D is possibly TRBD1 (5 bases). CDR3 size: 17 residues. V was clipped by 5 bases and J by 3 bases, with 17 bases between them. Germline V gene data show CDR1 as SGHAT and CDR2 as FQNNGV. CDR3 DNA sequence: TGTGCCAGCAGCCAAGGTGATGCAGGGTTCTATAATTCACCCCTCCACCTT. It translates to CASSQGDAGFYNSPLHL.

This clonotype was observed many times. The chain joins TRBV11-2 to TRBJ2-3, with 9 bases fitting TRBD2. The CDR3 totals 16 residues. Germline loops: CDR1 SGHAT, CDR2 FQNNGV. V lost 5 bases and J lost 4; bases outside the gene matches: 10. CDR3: CASSLFAGGPADTQYF. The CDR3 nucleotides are TGTGCCAGCAGCCTTTTTGCGGGAGGGCCAGCAGATACGCAGTATTTT.

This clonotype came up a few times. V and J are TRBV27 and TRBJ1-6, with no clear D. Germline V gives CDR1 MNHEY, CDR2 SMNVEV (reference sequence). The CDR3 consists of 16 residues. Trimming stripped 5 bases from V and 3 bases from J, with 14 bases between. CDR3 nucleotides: TGTGCCAGCAGTCCGACACTCCCCTACTATAATTCACCCCTCCACTTT. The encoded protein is CASSPTLPYYNSPLHF.

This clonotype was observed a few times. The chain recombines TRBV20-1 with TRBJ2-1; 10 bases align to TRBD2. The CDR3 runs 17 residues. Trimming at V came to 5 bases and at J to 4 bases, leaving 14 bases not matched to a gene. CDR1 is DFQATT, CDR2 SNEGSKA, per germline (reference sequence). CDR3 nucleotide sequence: TGCAGTGCTCATACTAGCGGGAAGGCCAGAGTTTACAATGAGCAGTTCTTC. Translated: CSAHTSGKARVYNEQFF.

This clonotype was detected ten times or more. The CDR3 nucleotides are TGTGCCAGCAGCGCTACCGGGACTAGCCTCTACGAGCAGTACTTC. It is translated as CASSATGTSLYEQYF. The V gene is TRBV11-2, the J gene TRBJ2-7; TRBD2 agrees at 9 bases. The CDR3 contains 15 residues. The V gene end was trimmed by 5 bases and the J gene end by 3 bases; junction bases not matched to a gene: 8. Germline CDR1 and CDR2: SGHAT and FQNNGV.

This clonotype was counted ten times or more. The CDR3 here is CASSFSRGYGYTF. CDR3 in DNA: TGTGCCAGCAGCTTCTCCAGGGGCTATGGCTACACCTTC. The rearrangement links TRBV5-8 to TRBJ1-2; a possible D gene is TRBD1 (6 bases). This CDR3 comprises 13 residues. Trimming left V 2 bases short and J 4 bases short, with 9 bases between. The germline CDR1 and CDR2 sequences are SGHTS and YDEGEE.

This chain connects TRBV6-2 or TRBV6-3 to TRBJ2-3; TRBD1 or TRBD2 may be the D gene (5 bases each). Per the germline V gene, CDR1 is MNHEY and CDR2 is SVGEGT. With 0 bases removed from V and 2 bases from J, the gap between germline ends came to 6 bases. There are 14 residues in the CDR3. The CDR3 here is CASSYSGVTDTQYF. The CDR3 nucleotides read TGTGCCAGCAGTTACTCGGGGGTCACAGATACGCAGTATTTT.

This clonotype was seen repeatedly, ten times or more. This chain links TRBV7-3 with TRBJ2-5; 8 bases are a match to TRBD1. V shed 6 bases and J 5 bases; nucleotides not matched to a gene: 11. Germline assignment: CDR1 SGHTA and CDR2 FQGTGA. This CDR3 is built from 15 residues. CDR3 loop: CASSRTGLAGETQYF. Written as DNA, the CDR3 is TGTGCCAGCAGTCGGACAGGGCTGGCGGGGGAGACCCAGTACTTC.

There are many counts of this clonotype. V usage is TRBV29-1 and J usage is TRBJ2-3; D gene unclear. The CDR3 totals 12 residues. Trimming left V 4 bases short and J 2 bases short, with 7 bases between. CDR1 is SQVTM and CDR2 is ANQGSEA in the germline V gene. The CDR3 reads CSVVINTDTQYF. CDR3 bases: TGCAGCGTTGTTATCAACACAGATACGCAGTATTTT.

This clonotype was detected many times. The CDR3 coding sequence is TGCGCCAGCAGCTTGGAAGGCAGGGGTGATACAGATACGCAGTATTTT. It translates to CASSLEGRGDTDTQYF. The chain has TRBV5-1 and TRBJ2-3; TRBD1 is a possible D gene (6 bases). Looked up from germline, CDR1 is SGHRS and CDR2 is YFSETQ. V lost 0 bases and J lost 3, with 14 bases in between. This CDR3 contains 16 residues.

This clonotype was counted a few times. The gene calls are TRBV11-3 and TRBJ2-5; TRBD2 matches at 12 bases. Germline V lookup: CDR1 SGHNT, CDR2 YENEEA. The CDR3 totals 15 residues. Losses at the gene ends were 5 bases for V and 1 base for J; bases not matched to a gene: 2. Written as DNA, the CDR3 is TGTGCCAGCAGCACGGGACTAGCGGGCCAAGAGACCCAGTACTTC. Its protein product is CASSTGLAGQETQYF.

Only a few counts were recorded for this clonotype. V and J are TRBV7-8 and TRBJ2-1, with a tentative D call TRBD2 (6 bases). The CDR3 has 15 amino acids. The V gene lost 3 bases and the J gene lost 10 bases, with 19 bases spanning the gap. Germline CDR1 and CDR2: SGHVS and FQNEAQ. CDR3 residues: CASSFVDSSAGEQFF. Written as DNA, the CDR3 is TGTGCCAGCAGCTTTGTGGACTCTTCCGCGGGAGAGCAGTTCTTC.

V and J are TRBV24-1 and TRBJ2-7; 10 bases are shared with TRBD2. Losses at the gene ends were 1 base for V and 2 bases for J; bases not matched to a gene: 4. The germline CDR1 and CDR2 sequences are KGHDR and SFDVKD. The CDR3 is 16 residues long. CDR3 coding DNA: TGTGCCACCAGTGATTTTGGGACTAGCGATCCCTACGAGCAGTACTTC. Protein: CATSDFGTSDPYEQYF.

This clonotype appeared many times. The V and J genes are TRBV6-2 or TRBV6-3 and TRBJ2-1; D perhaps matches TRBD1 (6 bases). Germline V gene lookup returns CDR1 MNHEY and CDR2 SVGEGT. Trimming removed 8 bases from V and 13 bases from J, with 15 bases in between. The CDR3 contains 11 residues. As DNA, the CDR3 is TGTGCCAGCGGAAGGGGGATCAAACAGTTCTTC. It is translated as CASGRGIKQFF.

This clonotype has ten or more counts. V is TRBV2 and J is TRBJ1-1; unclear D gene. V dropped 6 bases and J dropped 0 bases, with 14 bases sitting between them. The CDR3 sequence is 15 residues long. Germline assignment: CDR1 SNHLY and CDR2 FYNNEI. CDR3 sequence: CASRFSGNLNTEAFF. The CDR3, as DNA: TGTGCCAGCAGATTTTCCGGGAATTTGAACACTGAAGCTTTCTTT.